The 26 T cell receptor beta chains in this list originate from one sample, sequenced in a study of blood T cell repertoires in COVID-19. The table came from immunoSEQ multiplex PCR; TCRdb's copy has only in-frame clones and leaves some out. This sample has about 62,000 clones, with 65% to 85% found just once. What was sequenced was peripheral blood. These receptors were collected from an elderly woman with active or convalescent COVID-19.

This sequence joins TRBV11-3 and TRBJ2-7, with D perhaps matching TRBD2 (7 bases). The V end lost 3 bases, the J end lost 4 bases, and 13 bases lay between the germline ends. This CDR3 has 14 amino acids. Germline-derived CDR1 and CDR2 are SGHNT and YENEEA. The CDR3 nucleotides are TGTGCCAGCAGCTTCCGGGGGGCAACTTACGAGCAGTACTTC. Translated, it gives CASSFRGATYEQYF.

The chain uses TRBV7-8 and TRBJ1-1; 10 bases match TRBD1. CDR1 and CDR2 from the germline V gene are SGHVS and FQNEAQ. Trimming at V came to 1 base and at J to 4 bases, leaving 9 bases not matched to a gene. The CDR3 consists of 17 residues. As DNA, the CDR3 is TGTGCCAGCAGCTTAGGGTTATCAGGGACAGGGGCCACTGAAGCTTTCTTT. As protein: CASSLGLSGTGATEAFF.

This clone has a single count. The genes are TRBV6-1 and TRBJ2-1; TRBD1 agrees at 8 bases. CDR3 length equals 16 residues. J gave up 4 bases and V 2 bases, and 7 bases lay outside the gene matches. Germline CDR1 and CDR2: MNHNS and SASEGT. CDR3 residues: CASSENAGGLYNEQFF. For the CDR3, the DNA is TGTGCCAGCAGTGAAAATGCAGGGGGCCTATACAATGAGCAGTTCTTC.

This rearrangement joins TRBV5-1 to TRBJ1-4, with 10 bases lining up with TRBD1. The germline CDR1 and CDR2 sequences are SGHRS and YFSETQ. J lost 8 bases, V lost 0 bases, and 7 bases had no gene match. The CDR3 covers 16 residues. The CDR3 loop reads CASSLEATGGFEKLFF. The CDR3 coding sequence is TGCGCCAGCAGCTTGGAAGCGACAGGGGGCTTCGAAAAACTGTTTTTT.

V and J are TRBV2 and TRBJ1-1; D perhaps matches TRBD1 (5 bases). The germline V gene has CDR1 SNHLY and CDR2 FYNNEI. V lost 8 bases to trimming and J lost 2 bases, with 12 bases between them. This CDR3 spans 13 amino acids. The CDR3 nucleotides read TGTGCCAGCTCGTTACAGGCCAACACTGAAGCTTTCTTT. This gives the protein CASSLQANTEAFF.

The CDR3 region is CASSTGGRGKVEAFF. CDR3 nucleotides: TGTGCCAGCAGCACCGGCGGCAGGGGGAAGGTTGAAGCTTTCTTT. J is TRBJ1-1 and V is TRBV9, with 7 bases lining up with TRBD1. There are 15 residues in the CDR3. Germline-derived CDR1 and CDR2 are SGDLS and YYNGEE. The V segment lost 4 bases and the J segment 7 bases; nucleotides outside the gene matches: 13.

V usage is TRBV9 and J usage is TRBJ2-7; 7 bases agree with TRBD1. V shed 0 bases and J 6 bases; nucleotides not matched to a gene: 9. The germline V gene encodes CDR1 SGDLS and CDR2 YYNGEE. This CDR3 has 15 amino acids. CDR3 coding DNA: TGTGCCAGCAGCGTAGCCCCGGACAGGTTCGCCGAGCAGTACTTC. Translated, it gives CASSVAPDRFAEQYF.

The chain is built from TRBV19 and TRBJ2-7, with D unresolved. Germline V gene sequence: CDR1 LNHDA, CDR2 SQIVND (reference sequence). CDR3 length equals 13 residues. Trimming pared 3 bases from V and 3 bases from J, leaving 9 bases between. The DNA of the CDR3 is TGTGCCAGTAGTATTTACGCAGACTACGAGCAGTACTTC. As protein: CASSIYADYEQYF.

V is TRBV3-1 (or the pseudogene TRBV3-2) and J is TRBJ1-1; D is ambiguous. Trimming left V 3 bases short and J 3 bases short, with 5 bases between. CDR3 length: 12 amino acids. CDR1 LGHDT and CDR2 YNNKEL come from the germline V gene (reference sequence). The CDR3 here is CASSQRDTEAFF. The CDR3 region has the DNA TGTGCCAGCAGCCAGCGGGACACTGAAGCTTTCTTT.

This clone was detected only once. The chain carries TRBV7-3 and TRBJ2-1, with a weak D call TRBD1 (6 bases). CDR3 length: 16 residues. Trimming took off 2 bases at V and 2 bases at J, with 13 bases between the two ends. Germline V gives CDR1 SGHTA, CDR2 FQGTGA. In DNA, the CDR3 is TGTGCCAGCAGCTTACAAGCAGGGGCCCCCTACAATGAGCAGTTCTTC. It encodes CASSLQAGAPYNEQFF.

The genes are TRBV6-5 and TRBJ1-2; 9 nucleotides agree with TRBD1. This CDR3 comprises 14 residues. V was clipped by 5 bases and J by 7 bases; unmatched bases: 8. CDR1 MNHEY and CDR2 SVGAGI come from the germline V gene. CDR3: CASSPRDRVSGYTF. The CDR3 DNA sequence: TGTGCCAGCAGTCCCAGGGACAGGGTGTCTGGCTACACCTTC.

This chain uses TRBV7-3 with TRBJ1-1; maybe TRBD1 (5 bases). Germline assignment: CDR1 SGHTA and CDR2 FQGTGA. The CDR3 spans 15 residues. With 0 bases removed from V and 5 bases from J, the gap between germline ends came to 13 bases. CDR3 bases: TGTGCCAGCAGCTTAACGACCAGCAAGGGGACTGAAGCTTTCTTT. Translation: CASSLTTSKGTEAFF.

The chain joins TRBV6-5 to TRBJ2-7; D possibly corresponds to TRBD1 (5 bases). Deletions cut 11 bases from V and 1 base from J, with 15 bases between. Per the germline V gene, CDR1 is MNHEY and CDR2 is SVGAGI. The CDR3 is 13 amino acids. In DNA, the CDR3 is TGTGCCGCTCCGACAGCCCAGTCCTACGAGCAGTACTTC. It translates to CAAPTAQSYEQYF.

The chain joins TRBV5-6 to TRBJ2-5; 15 bases fit TRBD2. Looked up from germline, CDR1 is SGHDT and CDR2 is YYEEEE. J lost 2 bases, V lost 3 bases, and 5 bases had no gene match. The CDR3 extends over 17 amino acids. DNA for the CDR3: TGTGCCAGCAGCTCCGGACTAGCGGGGGGGTTTCAAGAGACCCAGTACTTC. This codes for CASSSGLAGGFQETQYF. The variable domain in full, with the rest retrieved from reference TRBV5-6 and TRBJ2-5, is DAGVTQSPTHLIKTRGQQVTLRCSPKSGHDTVSWYQQALGQGPQFIFQYYEEEERQRGNFPDRFSGHQFPNYSSELNVNALLLGDSALYLCASSSGLAGGFQETQYFGPGTRLLVL.

There are a few counts of this clone. The chain combines TRBV18 with TRBJ1-1, with TRBD1 matching 11 bases. The length of the CDR3 is 16 residues. The trim removed 2 bases at V and 5 bases at J, leaving 7 bases unmatched. The germline gives CDR1 KGHSH, CDR2 LQKENI. The CDR3 is CASSPEDRGLWTEAFF. DNA for the CDR3: TGTGCCAGCTCACCAGAGGACAGGGGGCTATGGACTGAAGCTTTCTTT.

The V gene is TRBV12-5, the J gene TRBJ1-2; TRBD1 agrees at 8 bases. Germline lookup yields CDR1 LGHNT and CDR2 FRNRAP. This CDR3 comprises 13 residues. V shed 6 bases and J 6 bases; nucleotides not matched to a gene: 6. The CDR3 region is CASGEQGVHGYTF. The CDR3 region has the DNA TGTGCTAGTGGAGAACAGGGGGTGCATGGCTACACCTTC.

This clone was observed once. The rearrangement links TRBV7-8 to TRBJ1-3; possible D gene TRBD1, 6 bases. This CDR3 is 15 amino acids long. From germline, CDR1 is SGHVS and CDR2 FQNEAQ. V gave up 5 bases and J gave up 0 bases, with 11 bases separating them. The CDR3 DNA reads as TGTGCCAGCAGCCTACAGGGTCCCTCTGGAAACACCATATATTTT. As protein: CASSLQGPSGNTIYF.

The chain combines TRBV5-1 with TRBJ1-1, with TRBD1 as a possible D gene (5 bases). The CDR3 is 14 amino acids. The V end lost 6 bases, the J end lost 3 bases, and 15 bases lay between the germline ends. Germline V CDR1 and CDR2: SGHRS, YFSETQ. The CDR3: CASIKSGGDTEAFF. The CDR3 DNA follows: TGCGCCAGCATCAAAAGCGGGGGGGACACTGAAGCTTTCTTT. The full variable domain, rest sourced from reference TRBV5-1 and TRBJ1-1, is KAGVTQTPRYLIKTRGQQVTLSCSPISGHRSVSWYQQTPGQGLQFLFEYFSETQRNKGNFPGRFSGRQFSNSRSEMNVSTLELGDSALYLCASIKSGGDTEAFFGQGTRLTVV.

This chain connects TRBV5-4 to TRBJ1-1, with 12 nucleotides matching TRBD1. CDR3 length: 15 residues. Germline values: CDR1 SGHNT, CDR2 YYREEE (reference sequence). Unmatched junction bases numbered 5, after V lost 0 bases and J lost 8 bases. In DNA, the CDR3 is TGTGCCAGCAGCTTGGATTTGGGGACAGGGGGCGAAGCTTTCTTT. Translation: CASSLDLGTGGEAFF.

As for this clone: Sequence at one end of the junction differs from germline and may be a read error. The rearrangement joins TRBV27 to TRBJ1-1, with a possible D match to TRBD1 (5 bases). CDR1 is MNHEY and CDR2 is SMNVEV in the germline V gene (reference sequence). This CDR3 is 16 amino acids long. The CDR3: CAGSPPRTQSFTEAFF. CDR3 sequence (DNA): TGTGCCGGCAGTCCCCCACGGACACAATCGTTCACTGAAGCTTTCTTT.

J is TRBJ2-5 and V is TRBV21-1; the table's D call of TRBD1 was not tested on the DNA. TRBV21-1 is marked as a pseudogene. The CDR3 sequence is 17 residues long. The CDR3, as DNA: TGTGCCAGCAGCGTCGGGACAGGGGTAAAGGGGGAAGAGACCCAGTACTTC. It yields the protein CASSVGTGVKGEETQYF.

The rearrangement links TRBV18 to TRBJ1-1, with D unresolved. V shed 3 bases and J shed 3 bases, with 5 bases lying between them. CDR1 KGHSH and CDR2 LQKENI come from the germline V gene. CDR3 length: 12 residues. CDR3 sequence reads: CASSPLDTEAFF. The CDR3 DNA sequence: TGTGCCAGCTCACCCCTAGACACTGAAGCTTTCTTT. The full variable domain, in which reference TRBV18 and TRBJ1-1 provide the parts outside the CDR3, is NAGVMQNPRHLVRRRGQEARLRCSPMKGHSHVYWYRQLPEEGLKFMVYLQKENIIDESGMPKERFSAEFPKEGPSILRIQQVVRGDSAAYFCASSPLDTEAFFGQGTRLTVV.

The chain recombines TRBV5-1 with TRBJ2-5, with 9 bases aligning to TRBD2. J was trimmed by 3 bases and V by 5 bases; bases with no gene match: 11. The CDR3 sequence is 16 residues long. In germline, CDR1 is SGHRS, CDR2 YFSETQ. CDR3: CASRALAGEKKETQYF. DNA of the CDR3: TGCGCCAGCAGGGCGTTAGCGGGGGAGAAAAAAGAGACCCAGTACTTC.

This clone came up a few times. The V and J genes are TRBV10-3 and TRBJ1-5, with a tentative D call TRBD1 (5 bases). Germline CDR1 reads ENHRY; CDR2 reads SYGVKD. There are 12 residues in the CDR3. With 7 bases removed from V and 5 bases from J, the gap between germline ends came to 9 bases. This CDR3 is CAINTGYQPQHF. In DNA form, the CDR3 reads TGTGCCATCAACACAGGTTATCAGCCCCAGCATTTT.

The genes are TRBV20-1 and TRBJ1-2; possibly TRBD1 for D (6 bases). Deletions cut 4 bases from V and 5 bases from J, with 8 bases between. The CDR3 covers 11 residues. The germline CDR1 and CDR2 sequences are DFQATT and SNEGSKA (reference sequence). CDR3 in amino acids: CSATDRYGYTF. The CDR3 nucleotides are TGCAGTGCTACGGACAGATATGGCTACACCTTC.

The rearrangement uses TRBV3-1 (or the pseudogene TRBV3-2) and TRBJ1-1, with no clear D. Trimming removed 1 base at V and 1 base at J, with 7 bases between. Germline-derived CDR1 and CDR2 are LGHDT and YNNKEL (reference sequence). The CDR3 runs 14 residues. The CDR3 coding sequence is TGTGCCAGCAGCCAAGCGAACAGGAACACTGAAGCTTTCTTT. It translates to CASSQANRNTEAFF.